A selection of T cell receptor beta chains follows, all from one sample in a study of T cell clonotyping in hematopoietic cell transplantation. TCRdb's table, derived via immunoSEQ multiplex PCR, lists solely in-frame clones and lacks some. Of 27,000 or so clones in the sample, nearly 97% were seen once. The sample comprised peripheral blood mononuclear cells. These receptors were obtained from a man aged 45 to 65 in good health. Some clones in this sample may be carry-over from other donors' samples. Each CDR3 is given with its conserved first and last residue. Each record gives: D gene, J gene, V gene, clone size, CDR3 DNA, CDR3 protein. A D gene is named only where the DNA matches it firmly. Size is omitted from some rows. Given values are once, few, many or a class for expanded clones.

D gene: TRBD2; J gene: TRBJ2-1; V gene: TRBV6-4; clone size: .; CDR3 DNA: TGTGCCAGCAGTGACTCCCGGGGGGGCCATGAGCAGTTCTTC; CDR3 protein: CASSDSRGGHEQFF
D gene: .; J gene: TRBJ1-2; V gene: TRBV5-4; clone size: .; CDR3 DNA: TGTGCCAGCAGCTTCTACGAAGGCCAGGACTATGGCTACACCTTC; CDR3 protein: CASSFYEGQDYGYTF
D gene: TRBD1; J gene: TRBJ1-5; V gene: TRBV6-5; clone size: .; CDR3 DNA: TGTGCCAGCAGCCCGGACAGGGGGCTTCAGCCCCAGCATTTT; CDR3 protein: CASSPDRGLQPQHF
D gene: .; J gene: TRBJ1-6; V gene: TRBV15; clone size: once; CDR3 DNA: TGTGCCACCAGCAGAGACCCCAATTCACCCCTCCACTTT; CDR3 protein: CATSRDPNSPLHF
D gene: .; J gene: TRBJ1-2; V gene: TRBV5-6; clone size: .; CDR3 DNA: TGTGCCAGCAGCTTAAACTATGGCTACACCTTC; CDR3 protein: CASSLNYGYTF
D gene: .; J gene: TRBJ2-3; V gene: TRBV7-8; clone size: .; CDR3 DNA: TGTGCCAGCAGCTTAGCTGGGGGACCCACAGATACGCAGTATTTT; CDR3 protein: CASSLAGGPTDTQYF
D gene: .; J gene: TRBJ2-1; V gene: TRBV10-1; clone size: once; CDR3 DNA: TGCGCCAGCAGTGAGTCGTATGGGAACAATGAGCAGTTCTTC; CDR3 protein: CASSESYGNNEQFF
D gene: TRBD1; J gene: TRBJ1-2; V gene: TRBV7-2; clone size: .; CDR3 DNA: TGTGCCAGCAGCCGACAGGGTCGGTATGGCTACACCTTC; CDR3 protein: CASSRQGRYGYTF
D gene: .; J gene: TRBJ2-7; V gene: TRBV10-3; clone size: .; CDR3 DNA: TGTGCCATCAGCGGCAGGTCTCCCTACGAGCAGTACTTC; CDR3 protein: CAISGRSPYEQYF
D gene: .; J gene: TRBJ2-7; V gene: TRBV27; clone size: once; CDR3 DNA: TGTGCCAGCAGTTACGGGGACACAGGGACTTGGTACTTC; CDR3 protein: CASSYGDTGTWYF
D gene: .; J gene: TRBJ1-2; V gene: TRBV6-5; clone size: once; CDR3 DNA: TGTGCCAGCAGTTACGACGGTAACTATGGCTACACCTTC; CDR3 protein: CASSYDGNYGYTF
D gene: TRBD1; J gene: TRBJ2-7; V gene: TRBV28; clone size: .; CDR3 DNA: TGTGCCAGCAGTTCGGCAGGGACAGGGACGTACGAGCAGTACTTC; CDR3 protein: CASSSAGTGTYEQYF
D gene: .; J gene: TRBJ2-2; V gene: TRBV29-1; clone size: .; CDR3 DNA: TGCAGCGTTGCCAATCCCGGGGAGCTGTTTTTT; CDR3 protein: CSVANPGELFF
D gene: .; J gene: TRBJ1-6; V gene: TRBV7-3; clone size: .; CDR3 DNA: TGTGCCAGCAGCTTAGACGGTGGTTCACCCCTCCACTTT; CDR3 protein: CASSLDGGSPLHF
D gene: TRBD2; J gene: TRBJ2-2; V gene: TRBV14; clone size: .; CDR3 DNA: TGTGCCAGCAGCCCCGTAGCGGGGGGGCCCGCCGGGGAGCTGTTTTTT; CDR3 protein: CASSPVAGGPAGELFF
D gene: TRBD1; J gene: TRBJ1-2; V gene: TRBV6-5; clone size: .; CDR3 DNA: TGTGCCAGCAGGGACCCGGGACAGGGATCTGGCTACACCTTC; CDR3 protein: CASRDPGQGSGYTF
D gene: .; J gene: TRBJ2-4; V gene: TRBV11-2; clone size: once; CDR3 DNA: TGTGCCAGCGCAGGAGCTACCAAAAACATTCAGTACTTC; CDR3 protein: CASAGATKNIQYF
D gene: .; J gene: TRBJ2-7; V gene: TRBV29-1; clone size: .; CDR3 DNA: TGCAGCGTTGAGGGGGGCAGGGGATCCTCCGAGCAGTACTTC; CDR3 protein: CSVEGGRGSSEQYF
D gene: TRBD1; J gene: TRBJ1-5; V gene: TRBV30; clone size: .; CDR3 DNA: TGTGCCTGGGAACAGGGGGCGGGACAGCCCCAGCATTTT; CDR3 protein: CAWEQGAGQPQHF
D gene: .; J gene: TRBJ1-2; V gene: TRBV28; clone size: .; CDR3 DNA: TGTGCCACGACCGGACATTTAGCTAACTATGGCTACACCTTC; CDR3 protein: CATTGHLANYGYTF
D gene: .; J gene: TRBJ1-6; V gene: TRBV4-2; clone size: .; CDR3 DNA: TGTGCCAGCAGCCAAGTCTCAGTTGCACCCCTCCACTTT; CDR3 protein: CASSQVSVAPLHF
D gene: .; J gene: TRBJ1-1; V gene: TRBV28; clone size: .; CDR3 DNA: TGTGCCAGCACGGTGAACACTGAAGCTTTCTTT; CDR3 protein: CASTVNTEAFF
D gene: .; J gene: TRBJ2-2; V gene: TRBV4-3; clone size: few; CDR3 DNA: TGCGCCAGCAGCCAAGATGCTGATAACACCGGGGAGCTGTTTTTT; CDR3 protein: CASSQDADNTGELFF
D gene: TRBD1; J gene: TRBJ1-5; V gene: TRBV4-2; clone size: .; CDR3 DNA: TGTGCCAGCAGCCAAACTGACAGGGGCAATCAGCCCCAGCATTTT; CDR3 protein: CASSQTDRGNQPQHF
D gene: TRBD1; J gene: TRBJ1-3; V gene: TRBV27; clone size: .; CDR3 DNA: TGTGCCAGCACGGGACAGGGGATGGCTGGAAACACCATATATTTT; CDR3 protein: CASTGQGMAGNTIYF
D gene: .; J gene: TRBJ1-2; V gene: TRBV5-1; clone size: .; CDR3 DNA: TGCGCCAGCAGCCCCGCTGGGCAAGGGAAGATATATGGCTACACCTTC; CDR3 protein: CASSPAGQGKIYGYTF
D gene: .; J gene: TRBJ2-5; V gene: TRBV7-2; clone size: .; CDR3 DNA: TGTGCCAGCAGCTTAGAGGTCCTTACCCAAGAGACCCAGTACTTC; CDR3 protein: CASSLEVLTQETQYF
D gene: TRBD2; J gene: TRBJ2-3; V gene: TRBV6-5; clone size: .; CDR3 DNA: TGTGCCAGCATGTGGGGGGGTTCTAGCACAGATACGCAGTATTTT; CDR3 protein: CASMWGGSSTDTQYF
D gene: .; J gene: TRBJ1-2; V gene: TRBV30; clone size: .; CDR3 DNA: TGTGCCAGCCCAGGGCAGGGCGACTATGGCTACACCTTC; CDR3 protein: CASPGQGDYGYTF
D gene: .; J gene: TRBJ1-6; V gene: TRBV5-6; clone size: once; CDR3 DNA: TGTGCCAGCACCAAATCCCCCGGGACCTATAATTCACCCCTCCACTTT; CDR3 protein: CASTKSPGTYNSPLHF
D gene: .; J gene: TRBJ1-6; V gene: TRBV19; clone size: once; CDR3 DNA: TGTGCCAGTAGTATAGGCAGGGTTTTAGATTCACCCCTCCACTTT; CDR3 protein: CASSIGRVLDSPLHF
D gene: TRBD1; J gene: TRBJ2-3; V gene: TRBV29-1; clone size: .; CDR3 DNA: TGCAGCGTTAAATCTGATAACCGACAGGGGCGGGGAGATACGCAGTATTTT; CDR3 protein: CSVKSDNRQGRGDTQYF
D gene: .; J gene: TRBJ1-5; V gene: TRBV9; clone size: .; CDR3 DNA: TGTGCCAGCAGCTACGGACCGGGGGGCAATCAGCCCCAGCATTTT; CDR3 protein: CASSYGPGGNQPQHF
D gene: .; J gene: TRBJ2-7; V gene: TRBV9; clone size: .; CDR3 DNA: TGTGCCAGCAGCACCCACCCTGGAAGGGATTCCTACGAGCAGTACTTC; CDR3 protein: CASSTHPGRDSYEQYF
D gene: .; J gene: TRBJ1-5; V gene: TRBV29-1; clone size: .; CDR3 DNA: TGCAGCGTCGCGACCCCCGGGGGCAGCAATCAGCCCCAGCATTTT; CDR3 protein: CSVATPGGSNQPQHF
D gene: .; J gene: TRBJ1-1; V gene: TRBV6-5; clone size: .; CDR3 DNA: TGTGCCAGCAGTAGACTGGGGAACACTGAAGCTTTCTTT; CDR3 protein: CASSRLGNTEAFF
D gene: .; J gene: TRBJ2-2; V gene: TRBV6-4; clone size: .; CDR3 DNA: TGTGCCAGCAGCGACTCTTTCGGGGAGCTGTTTTTT; CDR3 protein: CASSDSFGELFF
D gene: TRBD1; J gene: TRBJ1-1; V gene: TRBV7-6; clone size: .; CDR3 DNA: TGTGCCAGCAGCTTGGACAGGGGGCATGGGACTGAAGCTTTCTTT; CDR3 protein: CASSLDRGHGTEAFF
D gene: .; J gene: TRBJ1-2; V gene: TRBV6-5; clone size: .; CDR3 DNA: TGTGCCAGTCTTTCGTTGGGGCTCGGTGGCTACACCTTC; CDR3 protein: CASLSLGLGGYTF
D gene: TRBD1; J gene: TRBJ2-2; V gene: TRBV5-4; clone size: .; CDR3 DNA: TGTGCCAGCAGCCCCGGACAGGGGGCGGACACCGGGGAGCTGTTTTTT; CDR3 protein: CASSPGQGADTGELFF
D gene: TRBD1; J gene: TRBJ1-5; V gene: TRBV6-6; clone size: .; CDR3 DNA: TGTGCCAGCAGTTACTCGGAGACAGGGGGTCAGCCCCAGCATTTT; CDR3 protein: CASSYSETGGQPQHF
D gene: TRBD1; J gene: TRBJ1-2; V gene: TRBV30; clone size: .; CDR3 DNA: TGTGCCGGGGGGACAGGGAGCAATATAGGCTACACCTTC; CDR3 protein: CAGGTGSNIGYTF
D gene: .; J gene: TRBJ2-3; V gene: TRBV4-3; clone size: once; CDR3 DNA: TGCGCCAGCAGCCAAGATCAGGCATTTCTTAGCACAGATACGCAGTATTTT; CDR3 protein: CASSQDQAFLSTDTQYF
D gene: .; J gene: TRBJ1-1; V gene: TRBV6-5; clone size: .; CDR3 DNA: TGTGCCAGCAGGGCGGGACTGATGAACACTGAAGCTTTCTTT; CDR3 protein: CASRAGLMNTEAFF
D gene: .; J gene: TRBJ1-4; V gene: TRBV14; clone size: .; CDR3 DNA: TGTGCCAGCAGCCAAGATTCCCGTTCGAGGGAAAAACTGTTTTTT; CDR3 protein: CASSQDSRSREKLFF
D gene: .; J gene: TRBJ1-1; V gene: TRBV12-5; clone size: .; CDR3 DNA: TGTGCTAGTGGTTTGGTACCGGCAGGGTATGTTGATACTGAAGCTTTCTTT; CDR3 protein: CASGLVPAGYVDTEAFF
D gene: .; J gene: TRBJ2-7; V gene: TRBV5-6; clone size: .; CDR3 DNA: TGTGCCAGCAGCTTGGGGTTCTACAGATCCTACGAGCAGTACTTC; CDR3 protein: CASSLGFYRSYEQYF
D gene: .; J gene: TRBJ1-4; V gene: TRBV9; clone size: .; CDR3 DNA: TGTGCCAGCAGCGTAGAGAGGGTGGGAAAACTGTTTTTT; CDR3 protein: CASSVERVGKLFF
D gene: TRBD1; J gene: TRBJ2-7; V gene: TRBV28; clone size: .; CDR3 DNA: TGTGCCAGCAGTACGGGACAGGGGGCCTACGAGCAGTACTTC; CDR3 protein: CASSTGQGAYEQYF
D gene: TRBD1; J gene: TRBJ1-1; V gene: TRBV30; clone size: .; CDR3 DNA: TGTGCCTGGAGTCCCCCGGACAGGGGGAACACTGAAGCTTTCTTT; CDR3 protein: CAWSPPDRGNTEAFF
D gene: .; J gene: TRBJ1-3; V gene: TRBV28; clone size: .; CDR3 DNA: TGTGCCACCAGAGGAGCAGACGGTAATGGAGGAAACACCATATATTTT; CDR3 protein: CATRGADGNGGNTIYF